One and the same sample provided the 27 T cell receptor beta chains below, sequenced in a study of blood T cell repertoires in COVID-19. TCRdb's copy holds only in-frame clones and misses some; the assay was immunoSEQ multiplex PCR. The profile shows around 150,000 clones, under 85% of them singletons. Sequencing was performed on peripheral blood. These receptors all stem from a woman aged 80 or older in a cohort sampled during active or convalescent COVID-19.

A single count supports this clone. Here the CDR3 reads CASSYSGANVLTF. CDR3 nucleotide sequence: TGTGCCAGCAGCTACTCTGGGGCCAACGTCCTGACTTTC. This chain uses TRBV2 with TRBJ2-6, with unresolved D. The ends were cut back, 6 bases at V and 0 bases at J, with 3 bases in the middle. Germline CDR1 and CDR2: SNHLY and FYNNEI. The CDR3 is made up of 13 amino acids. Complete variable domain (other parts from reference TRBV2 and TRBJ2-6): EPEVTQTPSHQVTQMGQEVILRCVPISNHLYFYWYRQILGQKVEFLVSFYNNEISEKSEIFDDQFSVERPDGSNFTLKIRSTKLEDSAMYFCASSYSGANVLTFGAGSRLTVL.

This chain uses TRBV19 with TRBJ1-1; D ambiguous. This CDR3 is built from 14 residues. In germline, CDR1 is LNHDA, CDR2 SQIVND (reference sequence). The CDR3 bases are TGTGCTACTTCACCGGAGGGAGTGAACACTGAAGCTTTCTTT. Encoded protein: CATSPEGVNTEAFF.

In DNA form, the CDR3 reads TGTGCCAGCAGGCGAGGCTACCAAGAGACCCAGTACTTC. Protein product: CASRRGYQETQYF. The V and J genes are TRBV6-6 and TRBJ2-5, with no clear D. The CDR3 has 13 residues. Germline-derived CDR1 and CDR2 are MNHNY and SVGAGI (reference sequence). The V end was cut by 6 bases, the J end by 0 bases, with 8 bases between.

The chain joins TRBV11-2 to TRBJ1-3; 7 bases align to TRBD1. V lost 5 bases and J lost 5; bases outside the gene matches: 9. Germline-derived CDR1 and CDR2 are SGHAT and FQNNGV. CDR3 length: 15 residues. The CDR3 coding sequence is TGTGCCAGCAGCCTTATGGGACAGATTAGAAACACCATATATTTT. The encoded protein is CASSLMGQIRNTIYF.

The chain is built from TRBV7-8 and TRBJ1-5; 9 nucleotides line up with TRBD1. From germline, CDR1 is SGHVS and CDR2 FQNEAQ. The CDR3 is 17 residues long. J was trimmed by 6 bases and V by 1 base; bases with no gene match: 10. The CDR3 nucleotides read TGTGCCAGCAGCTTAGGTGCAGGACAGGGGTCGGTTCAGCCCCAGCATTTT. Its translation is CASSLGAGQGSVQPQHF.

This rearrangement joins TRBV10-3 to TRBJ2-7, with D possibly being TRBD1 (7 bases). Germline values: CDR1 ENHRY, CDR2 SYGVKD. V was trimmed by 4 bases and J by 3 bases, leaving 13 bases between them. CDR3 length: 14 amino acids. CDR3 sequence (DNA): TGTGCCATCAGTGGATCAGGGGGGCGCTACGAGCAGTACGTC. It translates to CAISGSGGRYEQYV.

V gene TRBV2 combines with J gene TRBJ2-2; D not resolved. The CDR3 consists of 13 residues. Per the germline V gene, CDR1 is SNHLY and CDR2 is FYNNEI. V lost 6 bases, J lost 2 bases, and 7 bases lay in between. CDR3 sequence reads: CASSISNTGELFF. For the CDR3, the DNA is TGTGCCAGCAGCATTAGTAACACCGGGGAGCTGTTTTTT.

As to this clone: The same CDR3 arises from other DNA sequences in this sample as well. The V gene is TRBV12-3 or TRBV12-4, the J gene TRBJ1-1; D perhaps matches TRBD1 (5 bases). The V end lost 3 bases, the J end lost 1 base, and 6 bases lay between the germline ends. The CDR3 is made up of 13 amino acids. The CDR3 region is CASSFQGNTEAFF. The DNA for the CDR3 is TGTGCCAGCAGTTTCCAGGGGAACACTGAAGCTTTCTTT.

The chain is built from TRBV6-5 and TRBJ1-1, with no clear D. Deletions cut 8 bases from V and 2 bases from J, with 18 bases between. Germline values: CDR1 MNHEY, CDR2 SVGAGI. The CDR3 has 15 residues. CDR3 DNA sequence: TGTGCCAGCGGGGAGGCCCTGAAGGGAAACACTGAAGCTTTCTTT. Translating gives CASGEALKGNTEAFF.

The chain recombines TRBV30 with TRBJ2-7; perhaps TRBD1 as D (6 bases). Trimming left V 2 bases short and J 8 bases short, with 19 bases between. This CDR3 comprises 14 residues. Germline assignment: CDR1 GTSNPN and CDR2 SVGIG (reference sequence). In DNA, the CDR3 is TGTGCCTGGAGTAGTCCAGGACACAGGGAAAAGCAGTACTTC. Its protein is CAWSSPGHREKQYF.

The chain uses TRBV5-1 and TRBJ2-1; D gene unclear. CDR3 size: 12 residues. The germline CDR1 and CDR2 sequences are SGHRS and YFSETQ. The germline V and J ends were trimmed by 0 bases and 6 bases, with 4 bases remaining between them. The chain's CDR3 is CASSLGGNEQFF. The CDR3 coding sequence is TGCGCCAGCAGCTTGGGAGGCAATGAGCAGTTCTTC.

Written as DNA, the CDR3 is TGTGCCAGCAGCTTGGATCAGCGGGGGGGCGGCACAGATACGCAGTATTTT. Translated, it gives CASSLDQRGGGTDTQYF. This rearrangement joins TRBV5-6 to TRBJ2-3; 10 bases agree with TRBD2. There are 17 residues in the CDR3. The V gene's germline CDR1 is SGHDT and CDR2 YYEEEE. J was trimmed by 1 base and V by 0 bases; bases with no gene match: 5.

This clone was seen once. The chain carries TRBV6-1 and TRBJ1-6; 11 nucleotides agree with TRBD1. CDR3 length: 15 residues. Germline CDR1 and CDR2: MNHNS and SASEGT. V dropped 1 base and J dropped 9; count of bases not matched to a gene: 2. In nucleotides, the CDR3 is TGTGCCAGCAGTGAAGGGACAGGGGGCCGTTCACCCCTCCACTTT. Amino acids: CASSEGTGGRSPLHF.

This chain uses TRBV5-1 with TRBJ2-5, with TRBD2 identical over 11 bases. Unmatched junction bases numbered 12, after V lost 3 bases and J lost 2 bases. Per the germline V gene, CDR1 is SGHRS and CDR2 is YFSETQ. The CDR3 extends over 18 amino acids. As DNA, the CDR3 is TGCGCCAGCAGCTCTCATCCCCCGGGACTAGCGGATCAAGAGACCCAGTACTTC. Translated, it gives CASSSHPPGLADQETQYF.

J is TRBJ1-2 and V is TRBV10-3; maybe TRBD1 (6 bases). Per germline, CDR1 ENHRY and CDR2 SYGVKD. This CDR3 contains 22 residues. Between the trimmed V and J ends, which lost 8 bases and 8 bases, there was a span of 45 bases. The CDR3 reads CAIDRGSVRSETGKIPLGGYTF. Written as DNA, the CDR3 is TGTGCCATCGATCGGGGATCAGTGCGGTCAGAAACAGGGAAAATCCCTTTGGGGGGCTACACCTTC.

The chain is built from TRBV25-1 and TRBJ2-7; D is possibly TRBD2 (6 bases). This CDR3 spans 17 amino acids. Per germline, CDR1 MGHDK and CDR2 SYGVNS. V lost 4 bases, J lost 3 bases, and 22 bases lay in between. CDR3 loop: CASSGSPLATNYYEQYF. Written as DNA, the CDR3 is TGTGCCAGCAGTGGATCCCCCCTAGCGACGAACTACTACGAGCAGTACTTC.

The rearrangement links TRBV2 to TRBJ2-1; 7 bases align to TRBD2. This CDR3 has 13 residues. Germline V lookup: CDR1 SNHLY, CDR2 FYNNEI. With V trimmed by 6 bases and J by 6 bases, 5 bases remained unmatched. As DNA, the CDR3 is TGTGCCAGCAGCCTTGGACTAGTCAATGAGCAGTTCTTC. Residues: CASSLGLVNEQFF.

V is TRBV5-5 and J is TRBJ2-5, with D hard to call. The CDR3 extends over 13 amino acids. Trimming took 5 bases from V and 5 from J, leaving 13 bases between them. Germline V gives CDR1 SGHKS, CDR2 YYEKEE (reference sequence). The CDR3 nucleotides are TGTGCCAGCAGACCCACGGGTGTGGAGACCCAGTACTTC. Translating it yields CASRPTGVETQYF.

The rearrangement joins TRBV11-2 to TRBJ1-3; D is undetermined. Trimming took 0 bases from V and 0 from J, leaving 6 bases between them. CDR1 is SGHAT and CDR2 is FQNNGV in the germline V gene. The CDR3 is made up of 15 amino acids. The CDR3 DNA follows: TGTGCCAGCAGCTTAGATCCACTCTCTGGAAACACCATATATTTT. Encoded protein: CASSLDPLSGNTIYF.

In this sample, this clone turned up once. This chain uses TRBV18 with TRBJ2-2; 8 bases are shared with TRBD1. V lost 5 bases, J lost 2 bases, and 1 base stayed unmatched. The length of the CDR3 is 14 residues. Per the germline V gene, CDR1 is KGHSH and CDR2 is LQKENI. DNA of the CDR3: TGTGCCAGCTCAGGACAGGGAAACACCGGGGAGCTGTTTTTT. Translation gives CASSGQGNTGELFF.

V and J are TRBV18 and TRBJ1-4, with 9 bases aligning to TRBD1. The length of the CDR3 is 13 residues. Trimming took 4 bases from V and 8 from J; bases not matched to a gene: 2. Germline loops: CDR1 KGHSH, CDR2 LQKENI. DNA for the CDR3: TGTGCCAGCTCACAAGGACAGGGGGAAAAACTGTTTTTT. It encodes CASSQGQGEKLFF. Full variable domain (remainder filled in from reference TRBV18 and TRBJ1-4): NAGVMQNPRHLVRRRGQEARLRCSPMKGHSHVYWYRQLPEEGLKFMVYLQKENIIDESGMPKERFSAEFPKEGPSILRIQQVVRGDSAAYFCASSQGQGEKLFFGSGTQLSVL.

The rearrangement uses TRBV28 and TRBJ2-3; 8 bases are shared with TRBD2. The CDR3 runs 17 residues. In germline, CDR1 is MDHEN, CDR2 SYDVKM. J was trimmed by 0 bases and V by 3 bases; bases with no gene match: 8. CDR3 sequence (DNA): TGTGCCAGCAGTTTGGGGCGGGGGGTTAGGAGCACAGATACGCAGTATTTT. This sequence encodes CASSLGRGVRSTDTQYF.

This clone was found once. The chain joins TRBV5-8 to TRBJ2-4; TRBD2 agrees at 13 bases. The CDR3 contains 19 residues. The germline V gene encodes CDR1 SGHTS and CDR2 YDEGEE. Trimming took 3 bases from V and 1 from J; bases not matched to a gene: 10. The CDR3 DNA reads TGTGCCAGCAGCTCCTCCGGGACTAGCGGGATTTGGGCCAAAAACATTCAGTACTTC. Its protein product is CASSSSGTSGIWAKNIQYF.

The chain couples TRBV11-2 to TRBJ2-7; D perhaps matches TRBD2 (5 bases). The germline V gene has CDR1 SGHAT and CDR2 FQNNGV. Trimming pared 0 bases from V and 7 bases from J, leaving 10 bases between. This CDR3 spans 13 amino acids. Here the CDR3 DNA reads TGTGCCAGCAGCTTAGATCTAGCCCGGGAGCAGTACGTC. Its translation is CASSLDLAREQYV.

The DNA for the CDR3 is TGTGCCAGCAGTTACCAATCGGGGGGGAACACTGAAGCTTTCTTT. Translating it yields CASSYQSGGNTEAFF. V is TRBV6-2 or TRBV6-3 and J is TRBJ1-1; D might be TRBD1 (5 bases). The CDR3 loop spans 15 amino acids. The V end lost 2 bases, the J end lost 1 base, and 11 bases lay between the germline ends. Germline V CDR1 and CDR2: MNHEY, SVGEGT.

The chain employs TRBV2 and TRBJ1-4; no reliable D call. The germline gives CDR1 SNHLY, CDR2 FYNNEI. The CDR3 spans 13 residues. The V end lost 6 bases, the J end lost 5 bases, and 10 bases lay between the germline ends. This CDR3 reads CASSRRRNEKLFF. The DNA for the CDR3 is TGTGCCAGCAGCAGGAGGAGGAATGAAAAACTGTTTTTT.

This rearrangement joins TRBV7-2 to TRBJ1-2; 7 bases match TRBD1. Germline trimming cut 1 base from V and 1 base from J; bases unmatched to any gene: 3. There are 15 residues in the CDR3. The germline V gene has CDR1 SGHTA and CDR2 FQGNSA. CDR3 nucleotide sequence: TGTGCCAGCAGCTTAGTGACAGGGCTTAACTATGGCTACACCTTC. Its protein is CASSLVTGLNYGYTF.